Listed here are 20 T cell receptor beta chains from one sample, sequenced in a study of blood T cell repertoires in COVID-19. Assay used: immunoSEQ multiplex PCR; TCRdb lists only in-frame clones, some missing. This sample has about 160,000 clones, with 81% found just once. The sample was PBMCs or T cells enriched from blood (not recorded which). These TCRs come from a woman aged 40 to 50 with acute COVID-19.

The chain couples TRBV30 to TRBJ1-5, with D tentatively TRBD1 (5 bases). Trimming took 2 bases from V and 9 from J, leaving 14 bases between them. Germline lookup yields CDR1 GTSNPN and CDR2 SVGIG (reference sequence). The CDR3 length is 13 residues. CDR3: CAWSQGGPGPQHF. The CDR3 bases are TGTGCCTGGAGTCAGGGAGGTCCTGGGCCCCAGCATTTT. The entire variable domain, with the rest obtained from reference TRBV30 and TRBJ1-5, is as follows: SQTIHQWPATLVQPVGSPLSLECTVEGTSNPNLYWYRQAAGRGLQLLFYSVGIGQISSEVPQNLSASRPQDRQFILSSKKLLLSDSGFYLCAWSQGGPGPQHFGDGTRLSIL.

The chain recombines TRBV7-9 with TRBJ2-3, with D possibly matching TRBD2 (6 bases). This CDR3 comprises 11 residues. CDR1 is SEHNR, CDR2 FQNEAQ, per germline (reference sequence). CDR3 bases: TGTTCGGGAGAGATAACAGATACGCAGTATTTT. It yields the protein CSGEITDTQYF.

This sequence joins TRBV20-1 and TRBJ2-1; D ambiguous. V was cut by 6 bases and J by 9 bases, with 12 bases left in between. From germline, CDR1 is DFQATT and CDR2 SNEGSKA (reference sequence). The CDR3 loop spans 11 amino acids. The CDR3 DNA reads TGCAGTGCCCCGCTAGAGTTTGAGCAGTTCTTC. It encodes CSAPLEFEQFF.

This clone is a singleton in its sample. The chain couples TRBV4-2 to TRBJ1-6, with TRBD1 as a possible D gene (6 bases). The CDR3 extends over 17 amino acids. V gave up 0 bases and J gave up 10 bases, with 19 bases separating them. Germline CDR1 and CDR2: LGHNA and YNFKEQ. DNA of the CDR3: TGTGCCAGCAGCCAAGATGGGGGCAGGGGAAGAACCTCACCCCTCCACTTT. Translated, it gives CASSQDGGRGRTSPLHF.

J is TRBJ1-1 and V is TRBV27; 8 bases match TRBD1. The junction had 4 bases not matched to a gene; V was cut back by 6 bases and J by 1 base. From germline, CDR1 is MNHEY and CDR2 SMNVEV (reference sequence). The CDR3 runs 14 residues. Here the CDR3 DNA reads TGTGCCAGCAGAGACGACAGGGGGAACACTGAAGCTTTCTTT. Residues: CASRDDRGNTEAFF.

The chain combines TRBV5-1 with TRBJ1-4; D possibly corresponds to TRBD1 (5 bases). With 0 bases removed from V and 5 bases from J, the gap between germline ends came to 11 bases. The CDR3 runs 15 residues. Germline lookup yields CDR1 SGHRS and CDR2 YFSETQ. The CDR3 here is CASSLGGRGNEKLFF. CDR3 nucleotides: TGCGCCAGCAGCTTGGGAGGTAGGGGAAATGAAAAACTGTTTTTT.

The J gene is TRBJ2-6, the V gene TRBV5-4; TRBD2 agrees at 8 bases. Germline trimming cut 3 bases from V and 0 bases from J; bases unmatched to any gene: 2. From germline, CDR1 is SGHNT and CDR2 YYREEE (reference sequence). The CDR3 runs 16 residues. CDR3 in amino acids: CASSWGTSSGANVLTF. CDR3 DNA sequence: TGTGCCAGCAGCTGGGGGACTAGCTCTGGGGCCAACGTCCTGACTTTC.

CDR3 protein: CASSLVVNEQFF. Written as DNA, the CDR3 is TGTGCCAGCAGCTTAGTAGTCAATGAGCAGTTCTTC. This chain joins TRBV7-9 and TRBJ2-1; D remains unclear. Germline CDR1 reads SEHNR; CDR2 reads FQNEAQ (reference sequence). The CDR3 runs 12 residues. Trimming left V 1 base short and J 6 bases short, with 4 bases between.

CDR3 sequence (DNA): TGTGCCAGCAGTTACTCGGGGAGATATAATTCACCCCTCCACTTT. Translated: CASSYSGRYNSPLHF. This sequence joins TRBV6-5 and TRBJ1-6; D is ambiguous. The CDR3 length is 15 residues. V lost 0 bases and J lost 4, with 7 bases in between. Germline CDR1 reads MNHEY; CDR2 reads SVGAGI.

V and J are TRBV2 and TRBJ2-7; no clear D gene. Germline-derived CDR1 and CDR2 are SNHLY and FYNNEI. V was cut by 7 bases and J by 1 base, with 8 bases left in between. This CDR3 contains 12 residues. The CDR3 DNA reads TGTGCCAGCATTGACCTGTCCTACGAGCAGTACTTC. Translating gives CASIDLSYEQYF. Variable domain in full (rest from reference TRBV2 and TRBJ2-7): EPEVTQTPSHQVTQMGQEVILRCVPISNHLYFYWYRQILGQKVEFLVSFYNNEISEKSEIFDDQFSVERPDGSNFTLKIRSTKLEDSAMYFCASIDLSYEQYFGPGTRLTVT.

The V and J genes are TRBV20-1 and TRBJ2-3, with D possibly TRBD2 on 5 matching bases. The CDR3 consists of 11 residues. The V gene lost 6 bases and the J gene lost 6 bases, with 10 bases spanning the gap. From germline, CDR1 is DFQATT and CDR2 SNEGSKA (reference sequence). CDR3 sequence: CSAPGVDTQYF. The CDR3 nucleotides read TGCAGTGCCCCCGGGGTTGATACGCAGTATTTT.

V is TRBV3-1 (or the pseudogene TRBV3-2) and J is TRBJ2-3, with 15 positions matching TRBD2. V lost 4 bases, J lost 3 bases, and 2 bases stayed unmatched. Germline V gene sequence: CDR1 LGHDT, CDR2 YNNKEL (reference sequence). The CDR3 has 16 amino acids. This chain's CDR3 is CASSPGTSGRTDTQYF. The CDR3 coding sequence is TGTGCCAGCAGCCCCGGGACTAGCGGGAGGACAGATACGCAGTATTTT.

This clone was counted a few times. The chain has TRBV3-1 (or the pseudogene TRBV3-2) and TRBJ1-6; D not certain. CDR3 length: 14 amino acids. Trimming cost V 4 bases and J 6 bases, with 10 bases left between them. CDR1 is LGHDT, CDR2 YNNKEL, per germline (reference sequence). CDR3 sequence reads: CASSPRAGNSPLHF. The CDR3 region has the DNA TGTGCCAGCAGCCCTCGGGCGGGTAATTCACCCCTCCACTTT.

The table lists this clone with a count of one. In nucleotides, the CDR3 is TGTGCCAGAGCTAGCGGGAGCCCCTACGAGCAGTACGTC. This encodes CARASGSPYEQYV. V usage is TRBV25-1 and J usage is TRBJ2-7; the match to TRBD2 covers 10 bases. The germline CDR1 and CDR2 sequences are MGHDK and SYGVNS. The CDR3 is 13 residues long. V lost 9 bases and J lost 2; bases outside the gene matches: 4.

This chain links TRBV5-1 with TRBJ2-5; 11 positions match TRBD2. With 3 bases clipped from V and 5 bases from J, the junction kept 6 bases outside the gene matches. This CDR3 has 15 amino acids. Germline CDR1 reads SGHRS; CDR2 reads YFSETQ. The CDR3 bases are TGCGCCAGCAGCTCCTTAGCGGGAGGGAGTGAGACCCAGTACTTC. It codes for CASSSLAGGSETQYF.

This clone was seen only a few times. This rearrangement joins TRBV19 to TRBJ2-7; TRBD2 aligns across 11 bases. Germline CDR1 and CDR2: LNHDA and SQIVND (reference sequence). The CDR3 loop spans 15 amino acids. Losses at the gene ends were 5 bases for V and 7 bases for J; bases not matched to a gene: 10. The CDR3: CASSEIAGGPGEQYF. The CDR3 DNA is TGTGCCAGTAGTGAAATAGCGGGAGGGCCTGGAGAGCAGTACTTC.

The chain links TRBV4-1 to TRBJ1-1, with a possible D match to TRBD1 (5 bases). Between the trimmed V and J ends, which lost 4 bases and 2 bases, there was a span of 11 bases. Germline loops: CDR1 MGHRA, CDR2 YSYEKL. The CDR3 sequence is 14 residues long. CDR3 bases: TGCGCCAGCAGCCCCGGCGGGGGTAACACTGAAGCTTTCTTT. It yields the protein CASSPGGGNTEAFF.

As DNA, the CDR3 is TGTGCCAGCAGCCCCCGGACAGTATCTGGCAATGAGCAGTTCTTC. It specifies CASSPRTVSGNEQFF. The chain carries TRBV7-2 and TRBJ2-1; tentatively, D is TRBD1 (6 bases). Trimming removed 5 bases at V and 6 bases at J, with 17 bases between. CDR3 length: 15 residues. Germline V gives CDR1 SGHTA, CDR2 FQGNSA. The whole variable domain, filled in from reference TRBV7-2 and TRBJ2-1, reads GAGVSQSPSNKVTEKGKDVELRCDPISGHTALYWYRQSLGQGLEFLIYFQGNSAPDKSGLPSDRFSAERTGGSVSTLTIQRTQQEDSAVYLCASSPRTVSGNEQFFGPGTRLTVL.

This rearrangement joins TRBV3-1 (or the pseudogene TRBV3-2) to TRBJ2-5, with D tentatively TRBD1 (6 bases). Germline V gene data show CDR1 as LGHDT and CDR2 as YNNKEL (reference sequence). Trimming cost V 7 bases and J 4 bases, with 10 bases left between them. CDR3 length: 12 residues. DNA for the CDR3: TGTGCCAGCACAGGGGTAGGAGAGACCCAGTACTTC. Translation: CASTGVGETQYF.

This sequence joins TRBV23-1 and TRBJ2-1; possibly TRBD2 for D (6 bases). TRBV23-1 is an open reading frame whose function is uncertain. This CDR3 contains 15 residues. V lost 7 bases and J 4 bases, leaving 17 bases between the germline ends. This CDR3 reads CASNTVWRGYNEQFF. CDR3 DNA: TGCGCCAGCAACACGGTGTGGAGGGGTTACAATGAGCAGTTCTTC.